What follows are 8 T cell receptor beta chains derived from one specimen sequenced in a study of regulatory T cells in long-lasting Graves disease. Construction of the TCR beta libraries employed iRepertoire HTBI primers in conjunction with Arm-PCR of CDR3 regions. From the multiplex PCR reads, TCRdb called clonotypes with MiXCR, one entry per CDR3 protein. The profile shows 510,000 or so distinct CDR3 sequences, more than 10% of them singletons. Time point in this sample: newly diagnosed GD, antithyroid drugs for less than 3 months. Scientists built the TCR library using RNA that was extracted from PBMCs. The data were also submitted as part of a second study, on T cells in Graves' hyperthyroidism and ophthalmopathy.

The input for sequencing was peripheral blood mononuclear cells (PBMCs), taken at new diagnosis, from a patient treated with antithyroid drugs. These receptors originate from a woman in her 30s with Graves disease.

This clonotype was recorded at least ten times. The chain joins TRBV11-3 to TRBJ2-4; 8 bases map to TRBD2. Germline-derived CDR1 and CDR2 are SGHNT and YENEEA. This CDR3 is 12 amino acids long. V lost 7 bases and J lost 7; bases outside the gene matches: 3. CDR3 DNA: TGTGCCAGCACCGGCGGGGGGAACATTCAGTACTTC. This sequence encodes CASTGGGNIQYF.

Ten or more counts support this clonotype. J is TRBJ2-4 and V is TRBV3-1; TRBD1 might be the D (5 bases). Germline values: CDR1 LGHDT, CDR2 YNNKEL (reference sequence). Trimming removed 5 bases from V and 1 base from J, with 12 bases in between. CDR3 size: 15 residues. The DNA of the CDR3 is TGTGCCAGCAGCGGACGACAGCTTGCCAAAAACATTCAGTACTTC. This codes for CASSGRQLAKNIQYF.

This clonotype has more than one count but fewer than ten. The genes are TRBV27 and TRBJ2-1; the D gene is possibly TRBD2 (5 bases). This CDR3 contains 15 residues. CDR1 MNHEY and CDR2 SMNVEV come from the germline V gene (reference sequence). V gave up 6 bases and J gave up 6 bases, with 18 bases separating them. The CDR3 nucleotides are TGTGCCAGCAGCACTCGGGCTAGCCAGCCCAATGAGCAGTTCTTC. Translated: CASSTRASQPNEQFF.

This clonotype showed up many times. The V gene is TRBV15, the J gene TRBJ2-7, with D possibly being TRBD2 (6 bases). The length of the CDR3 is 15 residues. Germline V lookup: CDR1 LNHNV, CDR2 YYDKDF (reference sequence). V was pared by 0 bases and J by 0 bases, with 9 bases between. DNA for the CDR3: TGTGCCACCAGCAGAGAATCGGGGGACTCCTACGAGCAGTACTTC. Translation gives CATSRESGDSYEQYF.

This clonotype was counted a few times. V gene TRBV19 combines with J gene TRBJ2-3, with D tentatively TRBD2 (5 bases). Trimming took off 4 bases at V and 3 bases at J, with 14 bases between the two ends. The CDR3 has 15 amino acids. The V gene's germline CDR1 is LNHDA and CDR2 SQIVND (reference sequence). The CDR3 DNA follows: TGTGCCAGTAGTAAACTAGGAAAGTTAACAGATACGCAGTATTTT. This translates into CASSKLGKLTDTQYF.

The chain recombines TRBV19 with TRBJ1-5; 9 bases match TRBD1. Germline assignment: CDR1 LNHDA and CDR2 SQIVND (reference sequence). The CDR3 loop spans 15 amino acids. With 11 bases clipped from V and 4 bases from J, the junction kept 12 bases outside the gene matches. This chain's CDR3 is CAGGITGGGNQPQHF. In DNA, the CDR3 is TGTGCCGGGGGAATAACAGGGGGCGGGAATCAGCCCCAGCATTTT.

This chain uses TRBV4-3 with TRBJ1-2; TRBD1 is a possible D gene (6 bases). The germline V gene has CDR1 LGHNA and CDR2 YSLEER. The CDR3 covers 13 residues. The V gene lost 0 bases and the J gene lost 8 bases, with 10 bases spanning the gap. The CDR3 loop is CASSQDLGGGYTF. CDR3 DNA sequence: TGCGCCAGCAGCCAAGACTTAGGGGGAGGCTACACCTTC.

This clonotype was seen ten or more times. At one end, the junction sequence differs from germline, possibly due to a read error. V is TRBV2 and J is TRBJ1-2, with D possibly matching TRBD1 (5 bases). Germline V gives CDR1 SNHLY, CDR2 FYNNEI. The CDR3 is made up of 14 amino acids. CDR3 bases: TGTGCCAGCAGTAGCAGGGATAGCCCCGGGGAGGGAAGCTTC. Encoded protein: CASSSRDSPGEGSF.